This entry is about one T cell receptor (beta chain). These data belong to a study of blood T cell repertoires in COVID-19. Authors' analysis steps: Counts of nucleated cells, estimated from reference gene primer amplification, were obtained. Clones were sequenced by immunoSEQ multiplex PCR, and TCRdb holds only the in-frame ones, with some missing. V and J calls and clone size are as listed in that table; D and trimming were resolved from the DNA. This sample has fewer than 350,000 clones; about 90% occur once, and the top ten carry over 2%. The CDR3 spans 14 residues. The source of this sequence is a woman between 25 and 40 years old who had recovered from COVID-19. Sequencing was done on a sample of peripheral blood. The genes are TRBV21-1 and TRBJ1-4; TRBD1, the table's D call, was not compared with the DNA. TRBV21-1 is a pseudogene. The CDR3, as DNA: TGTGCCAGCTTCCCTGGGGCGCCTCGGGAAAAACTGTTTTTT. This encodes CASFPGAPREKLFF.